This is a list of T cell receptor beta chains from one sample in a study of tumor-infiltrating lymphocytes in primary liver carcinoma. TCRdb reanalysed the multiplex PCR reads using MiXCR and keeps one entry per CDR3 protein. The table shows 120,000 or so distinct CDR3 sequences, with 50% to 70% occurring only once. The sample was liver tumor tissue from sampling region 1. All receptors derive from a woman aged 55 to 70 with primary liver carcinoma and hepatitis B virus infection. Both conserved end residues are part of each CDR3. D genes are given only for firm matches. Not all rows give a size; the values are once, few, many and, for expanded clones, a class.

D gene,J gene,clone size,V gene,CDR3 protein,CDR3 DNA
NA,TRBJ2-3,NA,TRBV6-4,CASSDVGAGDTQYF,TGTGCCAGCAGTGATGTAGGGGCGGGGGATACGCAGTATTTT
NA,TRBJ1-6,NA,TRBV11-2,CTSRRGLQNSPFHF,TGTACCAGCAGGAGGGGATTACAGAATTCACCCTTCCACTTT
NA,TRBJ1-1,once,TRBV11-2,CASGPTTNTEAFF,TGTGCCAGCGGCCCGACAACGAACACTGAAGCTTTCTTC
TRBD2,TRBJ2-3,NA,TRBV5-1,CASSLTGRVLDTQYF,TGCGCCAGCAGCTTGACCGGGAGGGTTTTAGATACGCAGTATTTT
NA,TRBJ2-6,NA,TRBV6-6,CTSSMQGAGANVLTF,TGTACCAGCAGTATGCAGGGTGCCGGGGCCAACGTCCTGACCTTC
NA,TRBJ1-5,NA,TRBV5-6,CASSLGPGNSNQPQHF,TGTGCCAGCAGCTTGGGACCCGGGAACAGCAATCAGCCCCAGCATTTT
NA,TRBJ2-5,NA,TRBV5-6,CASSLGFETQYF,TGTGCCAGCAGCTTGGGGTTTGAGACCCAGTACTTC
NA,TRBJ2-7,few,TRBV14,CASSQGIGNIYEQYF,TGTGCCAGCAGCCAAGGCATAGGGAATATCTACGAGCAGTACTTC
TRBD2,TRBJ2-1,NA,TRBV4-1,CARSPTTGTSSGSWAQFF,TGCGCTAGGAGCCCTACGACCGGGACTAGCAGTGGAAGCTGGGCGCAGTTCTTC
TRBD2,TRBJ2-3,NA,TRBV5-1,CASSLAGRPSTDTQYF,TGCGCCAGCAGCTTGGCCGGGAGGCCAAGCACAGATACGCAGTATTTT
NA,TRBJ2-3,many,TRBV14,CASSLSGGTDTQYF,TGTGCCAGCAGCCTATCGGGGGGCACAGATACGCAGTATTTT
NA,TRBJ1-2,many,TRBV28,CASSLIGLQDYGYTF,TGTGCCAGCAGTTTAATTGGGCTTCAGGACTATGGCTACACCTTC
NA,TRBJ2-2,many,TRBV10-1,CASSEWDTGELFF,TGCGCCAGCAGTGAATGGGACACCGGGGAGCTGTTTTTT
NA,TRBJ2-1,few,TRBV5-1,CASNANHNEQFF,TGCGCCAGCAACGCCAACCACAATGAGCAGTTCTTC
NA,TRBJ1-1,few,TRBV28,CASSTGTMNTEAFF,TGTGCCAGCAGTACAGGGACGATGAACACTGAAGCTTTCTTT
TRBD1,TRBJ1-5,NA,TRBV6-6,CANSVGTGVYQSQHF,TGTGCCAACAGTGTTGGGACAGGGGTTTATCAGTCCCAGCATTTT
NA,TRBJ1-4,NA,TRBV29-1,CGVEGSRRGEKLFF,TGCGGCGTTGAAGGTAGCAGGAGAGGTGAAAAACTGTTTTTC
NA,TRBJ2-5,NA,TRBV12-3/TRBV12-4,CASSFSGLEIQYF,TGTGCCAGCAGTTTTTCAGGTTTGGAGATCCAGTACTTC
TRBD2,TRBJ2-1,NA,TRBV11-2,CASSCLRSGRVSYNELFF,TGTGCCAGCAGCTGTCTGCGTAGCGGGAGGGTGTCCTACAATGAGCTGTTCTTC
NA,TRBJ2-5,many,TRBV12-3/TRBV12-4,CASSSRGSATETQYF,TGTGCCAGCAGTTCCCGAGGTAGCGCAACAGAGACCCAGTACTTC
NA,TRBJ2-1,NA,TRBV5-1,CAGNLDGPKGVF,TGCGCCGGCAACTTGGACGGGCCCAAAGGGGTCTTC
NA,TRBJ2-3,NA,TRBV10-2,CASQRSRETDTQYF,TGCGCCAGCCAGAGGTCTCGGGAAACAGATACGCAGTATTTT
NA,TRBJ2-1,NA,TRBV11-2,CAYSLLQGNLQFF,TGTGCCTACAGCTTGCTACAGGGAAATTTGCAGTTCTTC
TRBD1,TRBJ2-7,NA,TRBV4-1,CATSQDGRGRDEQYF,TGCGCCACCAGCCAAGATGGCAGGGGGCGCGACGAGCAGTACTTC
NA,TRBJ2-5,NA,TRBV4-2,CASGQDLGDSFRRETQYF,TGTGCCAGCGGCCAAGATCTAGGAGACTCCTTCCGCCGAGAGACCCAGTACTTC